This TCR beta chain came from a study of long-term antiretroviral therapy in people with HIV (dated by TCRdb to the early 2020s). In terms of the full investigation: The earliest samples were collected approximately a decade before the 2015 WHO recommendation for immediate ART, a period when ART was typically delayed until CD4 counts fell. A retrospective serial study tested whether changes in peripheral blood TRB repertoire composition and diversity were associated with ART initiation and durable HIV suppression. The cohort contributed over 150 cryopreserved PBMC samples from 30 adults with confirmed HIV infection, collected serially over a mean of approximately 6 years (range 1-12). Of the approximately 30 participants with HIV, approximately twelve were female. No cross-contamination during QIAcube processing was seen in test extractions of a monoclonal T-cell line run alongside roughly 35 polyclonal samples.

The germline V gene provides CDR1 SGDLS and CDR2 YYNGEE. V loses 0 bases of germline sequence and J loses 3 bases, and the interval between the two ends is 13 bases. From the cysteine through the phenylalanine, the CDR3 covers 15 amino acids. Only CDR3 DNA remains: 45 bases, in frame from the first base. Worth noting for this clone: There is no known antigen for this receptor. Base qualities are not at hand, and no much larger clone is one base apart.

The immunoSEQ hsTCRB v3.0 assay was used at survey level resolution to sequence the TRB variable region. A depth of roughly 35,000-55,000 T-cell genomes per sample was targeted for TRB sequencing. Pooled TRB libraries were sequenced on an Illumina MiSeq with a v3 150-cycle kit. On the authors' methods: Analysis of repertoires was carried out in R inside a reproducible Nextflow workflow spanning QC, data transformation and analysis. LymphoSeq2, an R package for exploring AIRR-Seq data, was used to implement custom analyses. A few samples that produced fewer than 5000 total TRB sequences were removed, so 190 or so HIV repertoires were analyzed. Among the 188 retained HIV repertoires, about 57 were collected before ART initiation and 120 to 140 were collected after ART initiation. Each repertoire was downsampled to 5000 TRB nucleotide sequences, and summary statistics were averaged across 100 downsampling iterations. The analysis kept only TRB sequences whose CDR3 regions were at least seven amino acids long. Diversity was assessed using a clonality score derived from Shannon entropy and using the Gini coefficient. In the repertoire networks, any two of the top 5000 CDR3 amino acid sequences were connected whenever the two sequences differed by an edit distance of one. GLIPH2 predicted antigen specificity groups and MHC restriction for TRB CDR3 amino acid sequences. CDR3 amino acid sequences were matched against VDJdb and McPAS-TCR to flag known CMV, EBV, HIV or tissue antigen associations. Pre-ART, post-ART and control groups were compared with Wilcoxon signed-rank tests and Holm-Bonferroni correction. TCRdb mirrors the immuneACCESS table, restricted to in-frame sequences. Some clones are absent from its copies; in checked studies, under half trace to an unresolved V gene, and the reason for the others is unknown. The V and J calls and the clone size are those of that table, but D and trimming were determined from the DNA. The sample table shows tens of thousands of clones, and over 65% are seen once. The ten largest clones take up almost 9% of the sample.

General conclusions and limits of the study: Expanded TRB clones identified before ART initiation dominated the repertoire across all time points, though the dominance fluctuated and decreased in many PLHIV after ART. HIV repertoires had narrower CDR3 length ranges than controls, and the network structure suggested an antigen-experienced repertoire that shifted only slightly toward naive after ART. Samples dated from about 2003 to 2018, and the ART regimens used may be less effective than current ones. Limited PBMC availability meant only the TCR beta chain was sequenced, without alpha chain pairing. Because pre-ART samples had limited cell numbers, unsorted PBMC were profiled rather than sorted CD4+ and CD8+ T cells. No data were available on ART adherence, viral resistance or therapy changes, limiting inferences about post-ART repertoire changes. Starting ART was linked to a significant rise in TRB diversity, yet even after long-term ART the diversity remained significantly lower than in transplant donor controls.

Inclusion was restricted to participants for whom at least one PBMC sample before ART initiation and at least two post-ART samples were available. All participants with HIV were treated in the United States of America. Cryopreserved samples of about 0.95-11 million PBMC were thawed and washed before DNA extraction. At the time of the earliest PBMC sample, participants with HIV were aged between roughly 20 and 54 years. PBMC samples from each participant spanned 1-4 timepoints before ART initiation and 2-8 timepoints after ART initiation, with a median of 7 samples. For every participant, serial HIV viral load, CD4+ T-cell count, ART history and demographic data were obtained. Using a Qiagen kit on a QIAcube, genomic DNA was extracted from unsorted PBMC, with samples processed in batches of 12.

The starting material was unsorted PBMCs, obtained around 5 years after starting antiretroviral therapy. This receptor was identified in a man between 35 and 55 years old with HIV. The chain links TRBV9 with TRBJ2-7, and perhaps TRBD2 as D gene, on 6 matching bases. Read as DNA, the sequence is TGTGCCAGCAGCGTAGAAGGAGGGACGGGCTACGAGCAGTACTTC. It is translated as CASSVEGGTGYEQYF.